The 19 T cell receptor beta chains below all came from one sample that was sequenced in a study of control samples from healthy donors and cancer patients. Sequencing used immunoSEQ multiplex PCR; TCRdb keeps in-frame clones, though not all of them. Altogether more than 90,000 clones are present, around 89% being singletons, with the ten largest covering about 7.8%. Sequencing input: blood. The origin of the receptors is a man under 40 in good health.

The chain employs TRBV24-1 and TRBJ1-2; D call uncertain. The CDR3 has 13 amino acids. Germline CDR1 reads KGHDR; CDR2 reads SFDVKD. Deletions cut 2 bases from V and 2 bases from J, with 5 bases between. The CDR3 here is CATSDYMNYGYTF. Here the CDR3 DNA reads TGTGCCACCAGTGATTACATGAACTATGGCTACACCTTC.

This clone was recorded a few times. The V call is TRBV10-3, the J call TRBJ1-1; unclear D gene. CDR3 length equals 13 residues. V was trimmed by 4 bases and J by 0 bases, leaving 6 bases between them. Germline assignment: CDR1 ENHRY and CDR2 SYGVKD. CDR3 bases: TGTGCCATCAGTGGCGGGGTGAACACTGAAGCTTTCTTT. Translating gives CAISGGVNTEAFF.

A word on this clone: This CDR3 is also generated by other DNA sequences in the sample. The gene calls are TRBV5-1 and TRBJ2-5; D is uncertain. The length of the CDR3 is 11 residues. V was trimmed by 3 bases and J by 2 bases, leaving 2 bases between them. From germline, CDR1 is SGHRS and CDR2 YFSETQ. The CDR3 loop reads CASSYQETQYF. The DNA of the CDR3 is TGCGCCAGCAGCTATCAAGAGACCCAGTACTTC.

The rearrangement joins TRBV28 to TRBJ2-3, with TRBD2 identical over 8 bases. This CDR3 is 17 amino acids long. With 4 bases clipped from V and 6 bases from J, the junction kept 15 bases outside the gene matches. Germline CDR1 MDHEN, CDR2 SYDVKM. The CDR3 is CASSSSPGLGAWDTQYF. The CDR3 DNA sequence: TGTGCCAGCAGTTCTTCACCGGGACTAGGGGCCTGGGATACGCAGTATTTT.

The V and J genes are TRBV14 and TRBJ2-7, with D unresolved. Looked up from germline, CDR1 is SGHDN and CDR2 is FVKESK. This CDR3 contains 8 residues. CDR3 nucleotide sequence: TGCCCTTACTACGAGCAGTACGTC. It specifies CPYYEQYV.

This chain connects TRBV4-1 to TRBJ2-1, with 16 bases matching TRBD2. After removal of 3 bases from V and 0 bases from J, the junction contained 5 bases not matched to a gene. CDR3 length equals 19 residues. CDR1 MGHRA and CDR2 YSYEKL come from the germline V gene. Here the CDR3 reads CASSQQGLAGGSSYNEQFF. The CDR3 bases are TGCGCCAGCAGCCAGCAGGGACTAGCGGGAGGGAGCTCCTACAATGAGCAGTTCTTC.

The chain links TRBV19 to TRBJ2-1, with D uncertain. The CDR3 totals 15 residues. Germline values: CDR1 LNHDA, CDR2 SQIVND (reference sequence). V gave up 3 bases and J gave up 0 bases, with 9 bases separating them. The CDR3 sequence: CASSIYYSSYNEQFF. The CDR3 nucleotides are TGTGCCAGTAGTATTTACTATAGCTCCTACAATGAGCAGTTCTTC.

CDR3 nucleotides: TGTGCCAGCAGCCGTGGTAACAATGAGCAGTTCTTC. As protein: CASSRGNNEQFF. The chain is built from TRBV6-5 and TRBJ2-1; no clear D gene. Germline V gene lookup returns CDR1 MNHEY and CDR2 SVGAGI. V was clipped by 6 bases and J by 5 bases, with 8 bases between them. The CDR3 runs 12 residues.

This chain links TRBV6-5 with TRBJ2-6; TRBD1 agrees at 8 bases. Germline CDR1 MNHEY, CDR2 SVGAGI. V shed 6 bases, J shed 6 bases, and the junction held 7 bases outside the gene matches. The length of the CDR3 is 15 residues. The DNA for the CDR3 is TGTGCCAGCAGGAAAACAGGGGGTCAGGCCAACGTCCTGACTTTC. It specifies CASRKTGGQANVLTF.

The V and J genes are TRBV11-1 and TRBJ2-2; no definite D call. Germline V gene lookup returns CDR1 SGHAT and CDR2 FQDESV (reference sequence). Trimming took 6 bases from V and 9 from J, leaving 8 bases between them. The CDR3 loop spans 11 amino acids. CDR3 sequence reads: CASSQERELFF. The CDR3 DNA reads TGTGCCAGCAGTCAGGAGAGGGAGCTGTTTTTT.

In DNA, the CDR3 is TGTGCCAGCACTACCGGGACGGCGAACTATGGCTACACCTTC. As protein: CASTTGTANYGYTF. V and J are TRBV3-1 (or the pseudogene TRBV3-2) and TRBJ1-2, with D possibly TRBD1 on 5 matching bases. Germline V gene lookup returns CDR1 LGHDT and CDR2 YNNKEL (reference sequence). V was cut by 7 bases and J by 2 bases, with 14 bases left in between. The CDR3 is made up of 14 amino acids.

This rearrangement joins TRBV11-3 to TRBJ2-1; D uncertain. V lost 1 base and J 9 bases, leaving 10 bases between the germline ends. Per germline, CDR1 SGHNT and CDR2 YENEEA. The CDR3 totals 13 residues. CDR3 sequence: CASSLGLLSEQFF. The CDR3 region has the DNA TGTGCCAGCAGCTTAGGGCTGCTGAGTGAGCAGTTCTTC.

V is TRBV6-4 and J is TRBJ2-3, with TRBD2 matching 13 bases. The ends lost 4 bases at V and 6 bases at J; junction bases unmatched: 4. This CDR3 spans 15 amino acids. Germline CDR1 reads MRHNA; CDR2 reads SNTAGT. CDR3 sequence (DNA): TGTGCCAGCAGTGGAACTAGCGGGGGGGCGGATACGCAGTATTTT. Amino acids: CASSGTSGGADTQYF.

The rearrangement joins TRBV7-9 to TRBJ2-1, with D perhaps matching TRBD2 (6 bases). CDR3 size: 13 residues. Germline lookup yields CDR1 SEHNR and CDR2 FQNEAQ (reference sequence). V lost 3 bases and J lost 6, with 9 bases in between. The CDR3 is CASSFTSFNEQFF. CDR3 coding DNA: TGTGCCAGCAGCTTTACTAGCTTCAATGAGCAGTTCTTC.

The sample holds one count of this clone. This sequence joins TRBV5-8 and TRBJ2-5; possible D gene TRBD1, 5 bases. Trimming removed 4 bases from V and 1 base from J, with 8 bases in between. Germline CDR1 and CDR2: SGHTS and YDEGEE. The CDR3 runs 13 residues. CDR3 coding DNA: TGTGCCAGCAGCCTCGACAGCCAAGAGACCCAGTACTTC. It codes for CASSLDSQETQYF.

The V gene is TRBV11-2, the J gene TRBJ2-1, with D unresolved. Per the germline V gene, CDR1 is SGHAT and CDR2 is FQNNGV. V was trimmed by 6 bases and J by 7 bases, leaving 16 bases between them. The CDR3 loop spans 14 amino acids. The CDR3 protein is CASRSVGSWNEQFF. The CDR3 DNA is TGTGCCAGCAGATCAGTAGGGTCTTGGAATGAGCAGTTCTTC.

The rearrangement links TRBV5-4 to TRBJ1-6; TRBD1 might be the D (5 bases). The V gene's germline CDR1 is SGHNT and CDR2 YYREEE (reference sequence). CDR3 size: 16 residues. The V gene lost 1 base and the J gene lost 6 bases, with 14 bases spanning the gap. In DNA, the CDR3 is TGTGCCAGCAGCTTGCGGGGGAACTGGGGTAATTCACCCCTCCACTTT. This gives the protein CASSLRGNWGNSPLHF. The full variable domain, completed using reference TRBV5-4 and TRBJ1-6, is ETGVTQSPTHLIKTRGQQVTLRCSSQSGHNTVSWYQQALGQGPQFIFQYYREEENGRGNFPPRFSGLQFPNYSSELNVNALELDDSALYLCASSLRGNWGNSPLHFGNGTRLTVT.

This rearrangement joins TRBV15 to TRBJ1-4, with a weak D call TRBD1 (5 bases). The V end lost 0 bases, the J end lost 5 bases, and 10 bases lay between the germline ends. The CDR3 sequence is 15 residues long. CDR1 and CDR2 (germline): LNHNV, YYDKDF (reference sequence). This chain's CDR3 is CATSRDLGGNEKLFF. DNA for the CDR3: TGTGCCACCAGCAGAGATCTGGGGGGAAATGAAAAACTGTTTTTT.

V gene TRBV7-2 combines with J gene TRBJ2-7, with 8 nucleotides matching TRBD1. Germline V lookup: CDR1 SGHTA, CDR2 FQGNSA. J gave up 0 bases and V 2 bases, and 3 bases lay outside the gene matches. The CDR3 sequence is 15 residues long. The CDR3 loop reads CASSLTDRVSYEQYF. In DNA form, the CDR3 reads TGTGCCAGCAGCTTAACGGACAGGGTCTCCTACGAGCAGTACTTC.